The present T cell receptor (beta chain) was sequenced within a study of cytomegalovirus exposure and HLA in healthy donors. The donors were members of the roughly 120-subject validation cohort (separate from the roughly 700-subject first cohort). Points from the study as a whole: The investigators catalogued 150 or so TCR beta chains as cytomegalovirus-associated.

V was clipped by 8 bases and J by 3 bases, with 13 bases between them. The germline V gene has CDR1 MNHNS and CDR2 SASEGT. CDR3 length equals 13 residues. Measured with immunoSEQ multiplex PCR; TCRdb has only the in-frame clones, and not every one. The profile covers under 200,000 clones, with 86% appearing a single time and around 2% taken by the ten largest. Concerning this clone itself: Its antigen is not known.

Source material: PBMCs. The chain recombines TRBV6-1 with TRBJ1-2; TRBD1 might be the D (6 bases). The receptor was isolated from a woman younger than 30 in good health and CMV-seronegative. CDR3 loop: CASPIEGDYGYTF. Here the CDR3 DNA reads TGTGCCAGCCCTATTGAGGGGGACTATGGCTACACCTTC.